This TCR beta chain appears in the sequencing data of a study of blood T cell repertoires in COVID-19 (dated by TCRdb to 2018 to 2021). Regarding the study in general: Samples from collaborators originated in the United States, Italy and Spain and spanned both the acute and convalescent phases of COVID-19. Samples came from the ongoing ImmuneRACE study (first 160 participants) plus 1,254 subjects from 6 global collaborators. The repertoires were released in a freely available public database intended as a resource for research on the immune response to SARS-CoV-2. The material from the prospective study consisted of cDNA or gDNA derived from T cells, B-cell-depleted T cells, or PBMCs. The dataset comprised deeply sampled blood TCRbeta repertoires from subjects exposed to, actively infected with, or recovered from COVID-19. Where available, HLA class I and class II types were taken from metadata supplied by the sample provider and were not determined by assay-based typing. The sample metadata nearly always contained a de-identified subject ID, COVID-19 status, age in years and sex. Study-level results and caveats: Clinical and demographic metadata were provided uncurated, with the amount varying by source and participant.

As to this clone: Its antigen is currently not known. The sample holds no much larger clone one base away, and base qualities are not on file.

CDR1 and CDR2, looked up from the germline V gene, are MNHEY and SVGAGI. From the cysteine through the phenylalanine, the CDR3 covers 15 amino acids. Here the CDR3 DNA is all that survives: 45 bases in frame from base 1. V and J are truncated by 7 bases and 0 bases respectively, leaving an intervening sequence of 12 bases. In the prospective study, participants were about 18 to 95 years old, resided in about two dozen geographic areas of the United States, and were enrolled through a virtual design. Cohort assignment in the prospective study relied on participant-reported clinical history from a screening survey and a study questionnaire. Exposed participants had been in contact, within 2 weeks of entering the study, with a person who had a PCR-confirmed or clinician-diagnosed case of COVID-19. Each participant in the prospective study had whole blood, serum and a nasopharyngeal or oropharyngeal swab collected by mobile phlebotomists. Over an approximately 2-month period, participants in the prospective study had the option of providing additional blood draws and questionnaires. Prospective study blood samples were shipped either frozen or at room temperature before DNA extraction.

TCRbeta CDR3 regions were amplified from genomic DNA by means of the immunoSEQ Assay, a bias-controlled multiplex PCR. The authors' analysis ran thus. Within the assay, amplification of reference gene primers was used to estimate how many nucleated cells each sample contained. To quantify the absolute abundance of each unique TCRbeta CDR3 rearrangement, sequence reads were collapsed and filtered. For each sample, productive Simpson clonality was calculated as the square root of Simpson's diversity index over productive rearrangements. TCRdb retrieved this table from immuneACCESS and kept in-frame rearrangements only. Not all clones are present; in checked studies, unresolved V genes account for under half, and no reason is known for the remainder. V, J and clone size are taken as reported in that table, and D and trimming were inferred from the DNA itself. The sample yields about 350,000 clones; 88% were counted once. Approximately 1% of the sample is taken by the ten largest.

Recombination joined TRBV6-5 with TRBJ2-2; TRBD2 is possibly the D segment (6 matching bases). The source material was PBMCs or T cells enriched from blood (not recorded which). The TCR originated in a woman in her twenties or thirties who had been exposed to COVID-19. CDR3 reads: CASTGGWTNTGELFF. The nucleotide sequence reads TGTGCCAGCACCGGAGGGTGGACGAACACCGGGGAGCTGTTTTTT.